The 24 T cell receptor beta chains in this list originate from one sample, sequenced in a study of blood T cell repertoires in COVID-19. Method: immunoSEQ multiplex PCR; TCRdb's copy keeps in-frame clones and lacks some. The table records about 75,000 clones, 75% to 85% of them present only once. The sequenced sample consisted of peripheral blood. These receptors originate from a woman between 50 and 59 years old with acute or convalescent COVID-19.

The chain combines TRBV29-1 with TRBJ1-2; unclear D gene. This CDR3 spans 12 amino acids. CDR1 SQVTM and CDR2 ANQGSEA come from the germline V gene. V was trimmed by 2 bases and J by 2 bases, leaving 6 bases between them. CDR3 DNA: TGCAGCGTTGAAACACTAAACTATGGCTACACCTTC. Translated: CSVETLNYGYTF.

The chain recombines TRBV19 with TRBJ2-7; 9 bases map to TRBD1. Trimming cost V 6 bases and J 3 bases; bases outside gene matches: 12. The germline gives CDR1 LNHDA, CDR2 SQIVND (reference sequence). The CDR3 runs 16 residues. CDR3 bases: TGTGCCAGTAGAGCGGGACAGGGAAGTTTTGGCTACGAGCAGTACTTC. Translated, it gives CASRAGQGSFGYEQYF.

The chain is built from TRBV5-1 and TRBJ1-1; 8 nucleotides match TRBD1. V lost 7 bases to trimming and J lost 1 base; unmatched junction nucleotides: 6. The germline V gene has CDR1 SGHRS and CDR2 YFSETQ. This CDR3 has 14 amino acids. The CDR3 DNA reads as TGCGCCAGCGGGCCAGGGGGCAAGAACACTGAAGCTTTCTTT. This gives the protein CASGPGGKNTEAFF. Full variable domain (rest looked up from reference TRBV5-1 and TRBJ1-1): KAGVTQTPRYLIKTRGQQVTLSCSPISGHRSVSWYQQTPGQGLQFLFEYFSETQRNKGNFPGRFSGRQFSNSRSEMNVSTLELGDSALYLCASGPGGKNTEAFFGQGTRLTVV.

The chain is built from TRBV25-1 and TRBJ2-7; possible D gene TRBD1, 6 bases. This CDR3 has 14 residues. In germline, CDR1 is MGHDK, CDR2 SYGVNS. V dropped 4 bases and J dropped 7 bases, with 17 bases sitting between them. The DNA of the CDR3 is TGTGCCAGCAGTGCAGGGGCCCCTCAGCGTGAGCAGTACTTC. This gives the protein CASSAGAPQREQYF.

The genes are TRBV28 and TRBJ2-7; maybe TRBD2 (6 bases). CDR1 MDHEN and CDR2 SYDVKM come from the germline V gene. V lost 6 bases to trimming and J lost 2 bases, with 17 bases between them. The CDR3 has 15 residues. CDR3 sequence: CASSPTSNLAYEQYF. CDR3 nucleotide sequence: TGTGCCAGCAGCCCAACTAGCAACTTGGCCTACGAGCAGTACTTC.

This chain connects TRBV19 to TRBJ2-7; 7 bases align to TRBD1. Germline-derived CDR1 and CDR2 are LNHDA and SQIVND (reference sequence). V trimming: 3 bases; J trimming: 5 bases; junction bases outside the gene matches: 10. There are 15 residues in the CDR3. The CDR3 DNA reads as TGTGCCAGTAGTATTATCGGACAGGTAGTCAACGAGCAGTACTTC. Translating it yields CASSIIGQVVNEQYF.

CDR3 sequence (DNA): TGTGCCAGCAGCCAAGCCTTTAGCGGGATCAGGGGCGGGGAGCTGTTTTTT. Encoded protein: CASSQAFSGIRGGELFF. The chain links TRBV3-1 (or the pseudogene TRBV3-2) to TRBJ2-2; TRBD2 matches 8 bases. The CDR3 consists of 17 residues. The V and J ends lost 1 base and 7 bases, in that order; junction bases with no gene match: 11. Germline V gives CDR1 LGHDT, CDR2 YNNKEL (reference sequence).

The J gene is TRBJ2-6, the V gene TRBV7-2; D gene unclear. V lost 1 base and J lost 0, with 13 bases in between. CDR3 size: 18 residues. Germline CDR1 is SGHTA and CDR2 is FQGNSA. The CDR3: CASSLGGPISSGANVLTF. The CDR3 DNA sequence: TGTGCCAGCAGCTTAGGAGGTCCGATCAGCTCTGGGGCCAACGTCCTGACTTTC. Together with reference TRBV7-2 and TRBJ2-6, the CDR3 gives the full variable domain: GAGVSQSPSNKVTEKGKDVELRCDPISGHTALYWYRQSLGQGLEFLIYFQGNSAPDKSGLPSDRFSAERTGGSVSTLTIQRTQQEDSAVYLCASSLGGPISSGANVLTFGAGSRLTVL.

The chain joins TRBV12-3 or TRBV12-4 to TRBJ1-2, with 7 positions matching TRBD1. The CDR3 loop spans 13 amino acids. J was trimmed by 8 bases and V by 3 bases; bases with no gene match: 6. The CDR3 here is CASSLRQGRGYTF. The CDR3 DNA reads TGTGCCAGCAGTTTGAGACAGGGAAGGGGCTACACCTTC.

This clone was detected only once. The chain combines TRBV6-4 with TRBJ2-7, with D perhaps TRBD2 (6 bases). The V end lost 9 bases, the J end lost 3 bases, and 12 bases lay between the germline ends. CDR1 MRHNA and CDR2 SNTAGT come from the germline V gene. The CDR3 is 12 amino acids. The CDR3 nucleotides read TGTGCCAGGGGCCGGGACTGCTACGAGCAGTACTTC. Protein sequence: CARGRDCYEQYF.

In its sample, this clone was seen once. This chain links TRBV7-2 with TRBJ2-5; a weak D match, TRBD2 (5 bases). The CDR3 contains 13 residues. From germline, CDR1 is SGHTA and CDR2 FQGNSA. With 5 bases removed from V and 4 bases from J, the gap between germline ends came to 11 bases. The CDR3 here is CASSPGMGETQYF. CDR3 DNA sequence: TGTGCCAGCAGCCCCGGGATGGGAGAGACCCAGTACTTC.

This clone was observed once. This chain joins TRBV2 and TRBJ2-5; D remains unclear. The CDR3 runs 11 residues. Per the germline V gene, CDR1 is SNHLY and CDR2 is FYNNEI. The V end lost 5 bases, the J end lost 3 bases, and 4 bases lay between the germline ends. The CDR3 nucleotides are TGTGCCAGCAGTACAGAAGAGACCCAGTACTTC. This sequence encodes CASSTEETQYF. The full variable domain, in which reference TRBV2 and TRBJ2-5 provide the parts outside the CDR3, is EPEVTQTPSHQVTQMGQEVILRCVPISNHLYFYWYRQILGQKVEFLVSFYNNEISEKSEIFDDQFSVERPDGSNFTLKIRSTKLEDSAMYFCASSTEETQYFGPGTRLLVL.

This chain's CDR3 is CASSFAGASEAFF. The CDR3 nucleotides are TGTGCCAGCAGTTTCGCGGGGGCAAGTGAAGCTTTCTTT. The chain joins TRBV27 to TRBJ1-1, with D possibly TRBD1 on 6 matching bases. V dropped 3 bases and J dropped 7 bases, with 12 bases sitting between them. The CDR3 runs to 13 residues. Per the germline V gene, CDR1 is MNHEY and CDR2 is SMNVEV (reference sequence).

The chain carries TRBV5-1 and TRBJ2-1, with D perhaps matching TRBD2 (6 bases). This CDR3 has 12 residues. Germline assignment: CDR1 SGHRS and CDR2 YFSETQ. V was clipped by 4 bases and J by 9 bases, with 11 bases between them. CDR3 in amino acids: CASSQRRAEQFF. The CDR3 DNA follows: TGCGCCAGCAGCCAAAGGAGGGCTGAGCAGTTCTTC.

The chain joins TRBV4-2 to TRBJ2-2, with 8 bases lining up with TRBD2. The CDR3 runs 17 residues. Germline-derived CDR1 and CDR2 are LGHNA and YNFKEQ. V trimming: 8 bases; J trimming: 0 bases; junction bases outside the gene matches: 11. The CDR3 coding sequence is TGTGCCAGCTATCGGCGGGGGGTGCCCCCGAACACCGGGGAGCTGTTTTTT. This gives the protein CASYRRGVPPNTGELFF.

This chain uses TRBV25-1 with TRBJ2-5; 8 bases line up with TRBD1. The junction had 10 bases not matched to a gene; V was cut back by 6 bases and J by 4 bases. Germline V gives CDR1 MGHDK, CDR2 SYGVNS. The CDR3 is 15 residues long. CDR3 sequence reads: CASSRRTGGGETQYF. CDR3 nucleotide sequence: TGTGCCAGCAGCCGTCGAACAGGGGGTGGAGAGACCCAGTACTTC.

CDR3 protein: CASTTGVESGQYF. In DNA, the CDR3 is TGTGCCAGCACTACGGGGGTCGAATCAGGGCAGTACTTC. The chain joins TRBV12-3 or TRBV12-4 to TRBJ2-7; D may be TRBD2 (6 bases). V lost 7 bases and J 9 bases, leaving 19 bases between the germline ends. This CDR3 comprises 13 residues.

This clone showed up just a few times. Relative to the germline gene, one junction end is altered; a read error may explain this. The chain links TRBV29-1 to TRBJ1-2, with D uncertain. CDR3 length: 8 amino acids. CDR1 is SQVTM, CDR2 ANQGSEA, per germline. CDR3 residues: CSTGGFAF. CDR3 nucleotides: TGCAGTACGGGAGGTTTCGCCTTC.

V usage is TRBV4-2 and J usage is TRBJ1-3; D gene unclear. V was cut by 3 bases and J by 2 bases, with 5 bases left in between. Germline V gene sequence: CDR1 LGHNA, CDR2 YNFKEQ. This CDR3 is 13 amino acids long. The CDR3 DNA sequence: TGTGCCAGCAGCCAGGCCCCTGGAAACACCATATATTTT. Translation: CASSQAPGNTIYF.

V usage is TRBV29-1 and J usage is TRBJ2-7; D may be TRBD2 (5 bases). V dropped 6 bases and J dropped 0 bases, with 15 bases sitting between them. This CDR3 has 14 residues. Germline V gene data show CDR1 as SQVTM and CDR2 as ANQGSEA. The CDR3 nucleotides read TGCAGCGTGCAACGGACGGGGAGCTCCTACGAGCAGTACTTC. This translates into CSVQRTGSSYEQYF.

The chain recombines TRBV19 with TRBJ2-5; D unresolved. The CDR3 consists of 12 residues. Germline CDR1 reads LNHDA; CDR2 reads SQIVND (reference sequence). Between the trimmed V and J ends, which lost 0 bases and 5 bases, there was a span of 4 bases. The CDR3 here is CASSIDEETQYF. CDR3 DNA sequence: TGTGCCAGTAGTATAGATGAGGAGACCCAGTACTTC.

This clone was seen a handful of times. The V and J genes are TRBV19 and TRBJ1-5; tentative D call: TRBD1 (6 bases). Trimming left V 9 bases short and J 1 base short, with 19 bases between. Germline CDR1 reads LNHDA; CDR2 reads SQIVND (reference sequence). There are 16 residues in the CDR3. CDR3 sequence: CASQRGGDSSNQPQHF. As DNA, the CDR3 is TGTGCCAGCCAGAGGGGGGGGGACTCCAGCAATCAGCCCCAGCATTTT.

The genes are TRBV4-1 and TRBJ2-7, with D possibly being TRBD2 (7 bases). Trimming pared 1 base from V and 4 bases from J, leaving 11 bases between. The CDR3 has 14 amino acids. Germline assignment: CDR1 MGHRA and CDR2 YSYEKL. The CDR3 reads CASSQVRGGYEQYF. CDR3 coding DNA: TGCGCCAGCAGCCAAGTGAGGGGGGGATACGAGCAGTACTTC.

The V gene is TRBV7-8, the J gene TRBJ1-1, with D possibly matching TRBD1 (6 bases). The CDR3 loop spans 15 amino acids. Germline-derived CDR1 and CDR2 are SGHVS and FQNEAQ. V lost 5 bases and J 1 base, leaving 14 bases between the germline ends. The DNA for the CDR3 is TGTGCCAGCAGCGTCCGGGACAATAAGAACACTGAAGCTTTCTTT. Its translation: CASSVRDNKNTEAFF.